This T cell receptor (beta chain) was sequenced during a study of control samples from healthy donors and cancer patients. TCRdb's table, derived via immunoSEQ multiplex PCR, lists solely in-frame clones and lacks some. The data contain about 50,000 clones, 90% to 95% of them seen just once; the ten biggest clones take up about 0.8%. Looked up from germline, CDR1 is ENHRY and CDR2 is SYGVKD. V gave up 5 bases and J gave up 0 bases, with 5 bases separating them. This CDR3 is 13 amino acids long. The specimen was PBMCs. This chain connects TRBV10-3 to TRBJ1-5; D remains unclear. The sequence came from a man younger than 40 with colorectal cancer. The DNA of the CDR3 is TGTGCCATCAGTATATATAGCAATCAGCCCCAGCATTTT. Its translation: CAISIYSNQPQHF.